These T cell receptor beta chains were read from a single sample in a study of blood T cell repertoires in COVID-19. Data came from immunoSEQ multiplex PCR; TCRdb stores just in-frame clones and leaves some out. The table has about 300,000 clones, 80% to 90% seen once. Sequenced material: PBMCs or T cells enriched from blood (not recorded which). The origin of the receptors is a man in his thirties or forties who had recovered from COVID-19. The CDR3 runs from the conserved cysteine through the conserved F or W. Each record gives: CDR3 DNA, CDR3 protein, D gene, J gene, clone size, V gene. D genes are given only for firm matches. Rows may omit the clone size; those that give it use once, few, many or a size class.

CDR3 DNA: TGTGCCTGGAGGGGACAGGCGAACTATGGCTACACCTTC; CDR3 protein: CAWRGQANYGYTF; D gene: TRBD1; J gene: TRBJ1-2; clone size: .; V gene: TRBV30
CDR3 DNA: TGTGCCAGCAGCCAGTTCAATCCGGGACAGGGGGCTCTAGACCAGTATTTT; CDR3 protein: CASSQFNPGQGALDQYF; D gene: TRBD1; J gene: TRBJ2-3; clone size: .; V gene: TRBV14
CDR3 DNA: TGTGCCATCAGCTACGGACAGGGGAGCACAGATACGCAGTATTTT; CDR3 protein: CAISYGQGSTDTQYF; D gene: TRBD1; J gene: TRBJ2-3; clone size: .; V gene: TRBV10-3
CDR3 DNA: TGTGCCATCAGTGAGTCGAGGGGGCAGGGGGCTTGGACTGAAGCTTTCTTT; CDR3 protein: CAISESRGQGAWTEAFF; D gene: TRBD1; J gene: TRBJ1-1; clone size: .; V gene: TRBV10-3
CDR3 DNA: TGTGCCATCACCTCAATAGCGGGGGGCGGACAAGAGACCCAGTACTTC; CDR3 protein: CAITSIAGGGQETQYF; D gene: TRBD2; J gene: TRBJ2-5; clone size: .; V gene: TRBV10-3
CDR3 DNA: TGTGCCACCCGGGACAGGAACGACGAGCAGTACTTC; CDR3 protein: CATRDRNDEQYF; D gene: TRBD1; J gene: TRBJ2-7; clone size: .; V gene: TRBV24-1
CDR3 DNA: TGTGCCAGCAGTCCACACAGGGGTGCTGACTATGGCTACACCTTC; CDR3 protein: CASSPHRGADYGYTF; D gene: TRBD1; J gene: TRBJ1-2; clone size: .; V gene: TRBV27
CDR3 DNA: TGTGCCAGCAGCACAGGGGTCTCGGGGGGCTACACCTTC; CDR3 protein: CASSTGVSGGYTF; D gene: TRBD1; J gene: TRBJ1-2; clone size: .; V gene: TRBV7-9
CDR3 DNA: TGTGCCAGCCACCGGAGGGCTCAAGAGACCCAGTACTTC; CDR3 protein: CASHRRAQETQYF; D gene: .; J gene: TRBJ2-5; clone size: .; V gene: TRBV3-1/TRBV3-2
CDR3 DNA: TGTGCCACCAGCAGAGAAGGACTAGCGGGAGGGCTCGGCTACGAGCAGTACTTC; CDR3 protein: CATSREGLAGGLGYEQYF; D gene: TRBD2; J gene: TRBJ2-7; clone size: .; V gene: TRBV15
CDR3 DNA: TGTGCCAGCAGCTTCTACAGGGACACTGAAGCTTTCTTT; CDR3 protein: CASSFYRDTEAFF; D gene: .; J gene: TRBJ1-1; clone size: .; V gene: TRBV7-9
CDR3 DNA: TGTGCCAGCTCAAGGGACAGTTCCGGCTATGGCTACACCTTC; CDR3 protein: CASSRDSSGYGYTF; D gene: TRBD1; J gene: TRBJ1-2; clone size: .; V gene: TRBV18
CDR3 DNA: TGTGCTAGCAGCTTATTCGAGGGTAATGAGCAGTTCTTC; CDR3 protein: CASSLFEGNEQFF; D gene: .; J gene: TRBJ2-1; clone size: .; V gene: TRBV7-7
CDR3 DNA: TGTGCCAGCAGCTCCCCCGGGGGGATCGGTGGCTACACCTTC; CDR3 protein: CASSSPGGIGGYTF; D gene: .; J gene: TRBJ1-2; clone size: .; V gene: TRBV7-9
CDR3 DNA: TGTGCCAGCAGCCATCTAGCGGGAGGGCTATCCAGTGAGCAGTTCTTC; CDR3 protein: CASSHLAGGLSSEQFF; D gene: TRBD2; J gene: TRBJ2-1; clone size: .; V gene: TRBV7-8
CDR3 DNA: TGTGCCAGCAGCTCGGACAGGGTTCGGGACACTGAAGCTTTCTTT; CDR3 protein: CASSSDRVRDTEAFF; D gene: TRBD1; J gene: TRBJ1-1; clone size: .; V gene: TRBV7-9
CDR3 DNA: TGCGCCAGCAGCCAAGCCTTTACAGTTAACACTGAAGCTTTCTTT; CDR3 protein: CASSQAFTVNTEAFF; D gene: .; J gene: TRBJ1-1; clone size: .; V gene: TRBV4-1
CDR3 DNA: TGTGCCAGTAGTACGACATTCGGACTCAAATTT; CDR3 protein: CASSTTFGLKF; D gene: .; J gene: TRBJ2-3; clone size: once; V gene: TRBV19
CDR3 DNA: TGCAGCGTTGTCAACAGGGGAACAGATACGCAGTATTTT; CDR3 protein: CSVVNRGTDTQYF; D gene: TRBD1; J gene: TRBJ2-3; clone size: .; V gene: TRBV29-1
CDR3 DNA: TGTGCCAGCAGTCCAGGGGTAAGCTCCTACAATGAGCAGTTCTTC; CDR3 protein: CASSPGVSSYNEQFF; D gene: .; J gene: TRBJ2-1; clone size: .; V gene: TRBV11-3
CDR3 DNA: TGTGCCAGCAGCTTAGATGCCAGGGCCAAGGAGCAGTACTTC; CDR3 protein: CASSLDARAKEQYF; D gene: .; J gene: TRBJ2-7; clone size: few; V gene: TRBV7-2
CDR3 DNA: TGTGCCAGCAGCTTAGATGCCAGAGGCACTGAAGCTTTCTTT; CDR3 protein: CASSLDARGTEAFF; D gene: .; J gene: TRBJ1-1; clone size: .; V gene: TRBV7-2
CDR3 DNA: TGTGCCACCCGGGAGCCTCCCCAAGAGACCCAGTACTTC; CDR3 protein: CATREPPQETQYF; D gene: .; J gene: TRBJ2-5; clone size: .; V gene: TRBV28
CDR3 DNA: TGTGCCAGCAGCCCCCGAACAGGGAACACTGAAGCTTTCTTT; CDR3 protein: CASSPRTGNTEAFF; D gene: .; J gene: TRBJ1-1; clone size: once; V gene: TRBV7-2